Given below is one T cell receptor (beta chain) in context. This clone was recorded once. This clone's antigen is unknown. The input lacks base qualities; no much larger clone sits a single base away. Explained via the paper, the treatment or condition label denotes: roughly 18 received Ad26.COV2.S at low or high dose, single or two shots; 5 received placebo; per-sample allocation not given. Repertoires of vaccine and placebo recipients were sequenced from samples taken on day 63 after the first injection. Between 29 July and 7 August 2020, Cohort 1b enrolled fewer than 30 adults aged 18-55 years at one site in Boston, USA. Ad26.COV2.S was a replication-incompetent adenovirus type 26 vector that expressed a prefusion-stabilized SARS-CoV-2 spike protein derived from the original Wuhan strain. The data belong to a study of Ad26.COV2.S vaccination and SARS-CoV-2 variants (dated by TCRdb to the early 2020s). About the full investigation: Vaccine-arm donors came from COV1001, a multicentre, randomized, double-blind, placebo-controlled phase I-IIa trial of Ad26.COV2.S in healthy adults. Dosing of Ad26.COV2.S was intramuscular, at either 5x10^10 or 1x10^11 viral particles, delivered as one shot or as two shots spaced 56 days apart. TCRbeta repertoire sequencing was used to assess the specificity and breadth of SARS-CoV-2-reactive T cell receptors after Ad26.COV2.S vaccination. A total of some 30 samples were included in the TCR-sequenced set, comprising around 19 Ad26.COV2.S vaccine recipients, 5 placebo recipients and 8 SARS-CoV-2 convalescent individuals. Trial participants were randomized into five groups of five: low-dose or high-dose Ad26.COV2.S given once or twice, or placebo on both occasions. Blinding of investigators to trial group allocation was maintained during experiments and outcome assessment. The full study reports these points: Comparable non-spike TCR breadth was observed between vaccine and placebo recipients, consistent with only spike being contained in the vaccine. The authors noted that the TCR breadth and depth analyses may have underestimated total T cell responses. Higher spike-specific TCR breadth was observed in Ad26.COV2.S recipients than in placebo recipients (P = 0.0014). The study was not powered to compare responses between vaccine doses or regimens. After vaccination, spike-specific CD8+ and CD4+ T cell responses were reported to show substantial breadth.

The immunoSEQ Assay was used to sequence TCRbeta CDR3 regions. After extraction, genomic DNA underwent amplification by bias-controlled multiplex PCR, followed by high-throughput sequencing. The source study handled its data this way. To quantify the absolute abundance of every unique TCRbeta CDR3 region, sequences were collapsed and filtered. T cell fraction was estimated by normalizing TCRbeta template counts to usable DNA, with usable DNA measured through amplification of reference genes found in all nucleated cells. Repertoire TCRs were annotated as SARS-CoV-2-specific when V gene, CDR3 amino acid sequence and J gene were exactly matched to a known reactive TCR set. The reference SARS-CoV-2 TCR set was derived from MIRA and filtered for enrichment in COVID-19-positive ImmuneCODE repertoires, a step that removed public or cross-reactive TCRs. Using the MIRA antigens, annotated TCRs were further analysed by specific ORF or by position within an ORF. Depth was the summed frequency of annotated unique rearrangements, while breadth was defined as annotated unique rearrangements over total unique productive rearrangements. Two-sided Wilcoxon rank-sum tests were applied when comparing TCR breadth between groups. Here the immuneACCESS table is served through TCRdb, limited to in-frame sequences with V and J called. Missing clones are a known gap in these copies; in checked studies unresolved V genes cover under half, and the rest lacks a known reason. The DNA was the basis for D and trimming; V, J and clone size are from that table. The sample has some 390,000 clones on record, more than 85% of them singletons. Roughly 3.5% of the sample goes to the ten largest clones.

The CDR3 numbers 16 residues from cysteine through phenylalanine. Just CDR3 DNA is preserved here, 48 bases in frame from base 1. V and J lose 2 bases and 6 bases, and a span of 17 bases separates them. According to the germline V gene, CDR1 reads MNHEY and CDR2 reads SVGEGT. This clonotype was obtained from a person between 18 and 59 years old who received the Ad26.COV2.S COVID-19 vaccine or a placebo. This sample comprised peripheral blood, obtained in a trial of Ad26.COV2.S vaccine versus placebo. In this chain, TRBV6-2 or TRBV6-3 is recombined with TRBJ1-5; perhaps TRBD1 is the D gene, with 5 bases matching. The DNA sequence is TGTGCCAGCAGTTACAAGGGCAGGGCCTGGGGTCAGCCCCAGCATTTT. It is translated as CASSYKGRAWGQPQHF.